What follows is one T cell receptor (beta chain) and its context. This entry is derived from a study of shared clonotypes between healthy human individuals. TCRdb's copy holds only in-frame clones and misses some; the assay was immunoSEQ multiplex PCR. The sample includes about 450,000 clones, roughly 85% of them seen just once. V lost 1 base to trimming and J lost 1 base, with 17 bases between them. Germline CDR1 is LGHNA and CDR2 is YNFKEQ. This CDR3 contains 17 residues. The sequence derives from a woman in her thirties or forties in good health. Some clones in this sample may be carry-over from other donors' samples. The genes are TRBV4-2 and TRBJ2-7; maybe TRBD1 (5 bases). Sequenced sample: PBMCs. CDR3 sequence reads: CASSQVRSLDTSYEQYF. DNA of the CDR3: TGTGCCAGCAGCCAAGTGAGATCATTGGACACTTCCTACGAGCAGTACTTC.